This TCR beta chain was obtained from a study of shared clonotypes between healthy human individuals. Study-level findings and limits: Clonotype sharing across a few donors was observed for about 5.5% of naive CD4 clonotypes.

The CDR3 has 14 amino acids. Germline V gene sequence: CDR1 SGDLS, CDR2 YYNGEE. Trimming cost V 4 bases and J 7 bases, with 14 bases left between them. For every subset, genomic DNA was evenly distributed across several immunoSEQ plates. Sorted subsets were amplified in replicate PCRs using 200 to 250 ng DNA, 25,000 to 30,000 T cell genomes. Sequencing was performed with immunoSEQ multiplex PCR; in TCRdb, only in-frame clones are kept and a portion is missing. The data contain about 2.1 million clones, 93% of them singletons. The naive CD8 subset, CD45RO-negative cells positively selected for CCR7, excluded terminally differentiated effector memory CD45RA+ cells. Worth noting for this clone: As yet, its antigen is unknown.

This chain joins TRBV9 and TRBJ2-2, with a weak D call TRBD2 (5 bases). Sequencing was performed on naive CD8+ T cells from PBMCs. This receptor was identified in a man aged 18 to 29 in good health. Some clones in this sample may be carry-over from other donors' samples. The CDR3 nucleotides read TGTGCCAGCAGCCCCCGACTACGCGGCGGGGAGCTGTTTTTT. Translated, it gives CASSPRLRGGELFF.